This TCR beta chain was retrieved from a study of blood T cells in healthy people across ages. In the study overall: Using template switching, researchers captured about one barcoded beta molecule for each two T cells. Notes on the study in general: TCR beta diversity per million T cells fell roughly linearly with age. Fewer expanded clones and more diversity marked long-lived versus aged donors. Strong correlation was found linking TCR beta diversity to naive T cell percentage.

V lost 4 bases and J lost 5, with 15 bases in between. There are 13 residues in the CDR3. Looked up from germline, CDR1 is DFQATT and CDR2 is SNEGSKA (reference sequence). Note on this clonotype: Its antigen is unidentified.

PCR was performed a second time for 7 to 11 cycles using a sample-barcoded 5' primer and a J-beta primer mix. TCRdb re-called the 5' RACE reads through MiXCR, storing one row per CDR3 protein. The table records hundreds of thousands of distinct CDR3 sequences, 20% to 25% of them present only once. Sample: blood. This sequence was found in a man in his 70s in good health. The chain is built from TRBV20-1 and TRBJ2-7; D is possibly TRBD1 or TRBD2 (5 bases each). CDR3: CSAIGDAAHEQYF. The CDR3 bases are TGCAGTGCTATTGGGGACGCCGCCCACGAGCAGTACTTC.